This TCR beta chain was identified in a study of T cell responses to AZD1222 COVID-19 vaccine. Across the whole study: Second-dose schedules of about 4 or about 12 weeks were combined.

The CDR3 runs 15 residues. The V gene lost 5 bases and the J gene lost 5 bases, with 15 bases spanning the gap. The germline V gene has CDR1 SGHTA and CDR2 FQGNSA. As regards this clone: As yet, its antigen is unknown.

Produced via immunoSEQ multiplex PCR; TCRdb's table is partial and in-frame only. The data hold 130,000 or so clones, with 93% observed a single time. The study, taken as a whole, reports: Recipients of AZD1222 seropositive at baseline numbered only five or six.

The sequencing used peripheral blood, collected on day 0 of AZD1222 vaccination. The chain is built from TRBV7-2 and TRBJ2-2, with D perhaps assigned TRBD1 or TRBD2 (6 bases each). This clonotype was obtained from an adult in good health. This chain's CDR3 is CASSLRLGGTGELFF. CDR3 sequence (DNA): TGTGCCAGCAGCCTGAGACTAGGGGGGACCGGGGAGCTGTTTTTT.